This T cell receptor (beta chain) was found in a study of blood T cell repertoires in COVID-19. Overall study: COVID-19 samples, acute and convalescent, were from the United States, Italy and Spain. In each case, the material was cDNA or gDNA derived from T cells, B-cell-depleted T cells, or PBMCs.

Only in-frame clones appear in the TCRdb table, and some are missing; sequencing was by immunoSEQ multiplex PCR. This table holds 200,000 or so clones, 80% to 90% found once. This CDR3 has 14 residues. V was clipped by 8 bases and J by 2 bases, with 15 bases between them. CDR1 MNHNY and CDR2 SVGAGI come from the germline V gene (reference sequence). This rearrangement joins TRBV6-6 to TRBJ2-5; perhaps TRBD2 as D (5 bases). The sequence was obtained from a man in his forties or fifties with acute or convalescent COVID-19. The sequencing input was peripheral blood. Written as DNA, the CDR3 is TGTGCCAGCGCCCCCGGGCGGGCGCAAGAGACCCAGTACTTC. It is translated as CASAPGRAQETQYF.